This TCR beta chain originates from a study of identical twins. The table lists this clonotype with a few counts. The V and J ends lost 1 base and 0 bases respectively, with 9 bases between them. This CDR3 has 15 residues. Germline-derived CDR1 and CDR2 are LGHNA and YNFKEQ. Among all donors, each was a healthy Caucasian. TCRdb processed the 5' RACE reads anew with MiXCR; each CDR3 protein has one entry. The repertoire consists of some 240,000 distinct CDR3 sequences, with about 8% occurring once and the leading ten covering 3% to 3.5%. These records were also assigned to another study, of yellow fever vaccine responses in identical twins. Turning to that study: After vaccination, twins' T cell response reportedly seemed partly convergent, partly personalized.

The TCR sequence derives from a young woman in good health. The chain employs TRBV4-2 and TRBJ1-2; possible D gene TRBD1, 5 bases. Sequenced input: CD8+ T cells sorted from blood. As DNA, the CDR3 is TGTGCCAGCAGCCAAGCGACAGTCTCTAACTATGGCTACACCTTC. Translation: CASSQATVSNYGYTF.